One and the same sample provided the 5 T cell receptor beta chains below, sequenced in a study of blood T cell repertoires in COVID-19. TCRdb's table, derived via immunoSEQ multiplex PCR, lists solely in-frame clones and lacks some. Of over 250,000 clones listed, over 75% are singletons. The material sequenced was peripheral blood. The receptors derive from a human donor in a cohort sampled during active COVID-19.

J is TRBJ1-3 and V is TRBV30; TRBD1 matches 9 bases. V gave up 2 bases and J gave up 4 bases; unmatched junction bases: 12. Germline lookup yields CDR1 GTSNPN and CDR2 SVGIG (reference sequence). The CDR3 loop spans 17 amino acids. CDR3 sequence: CAWSYLPPGTGGNTIYF. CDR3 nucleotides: TGTGCCTGGAGTTACCTACCCCCCGGGACAGGGGGAAACACCATATATTTT.

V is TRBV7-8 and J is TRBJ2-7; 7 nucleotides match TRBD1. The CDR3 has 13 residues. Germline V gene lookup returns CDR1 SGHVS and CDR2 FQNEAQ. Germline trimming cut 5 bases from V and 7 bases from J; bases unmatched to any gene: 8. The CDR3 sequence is CASSQDRALEQYF. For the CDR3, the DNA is TGTGCCAGCAGCCAAGACAGGGCCTTGGAGCAGTACTTC.

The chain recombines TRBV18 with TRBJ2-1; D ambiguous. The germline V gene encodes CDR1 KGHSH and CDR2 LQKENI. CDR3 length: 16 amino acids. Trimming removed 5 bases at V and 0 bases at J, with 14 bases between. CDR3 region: CASSVFELGSYNEQFF. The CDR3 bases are TGTGCCAGCTCAGTTTTTGAACTCGGCTCCTACAATGAGCAGTTCTTC.

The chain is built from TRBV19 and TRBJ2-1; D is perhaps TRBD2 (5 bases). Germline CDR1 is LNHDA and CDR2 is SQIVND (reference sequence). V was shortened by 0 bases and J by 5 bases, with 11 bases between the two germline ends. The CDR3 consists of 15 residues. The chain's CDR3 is CASSIDRRTNNEQFF. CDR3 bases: TGTGCCAGTAGTATAGACAGGAGGACCAACAATGAGCAGTTCTTC.

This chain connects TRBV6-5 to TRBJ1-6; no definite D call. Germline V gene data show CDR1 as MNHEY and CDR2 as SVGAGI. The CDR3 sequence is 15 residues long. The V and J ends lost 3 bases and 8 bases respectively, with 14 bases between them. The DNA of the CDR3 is TGTGCCAGCAGTTATTCCTCAATGCCGGATTCACCCCTCCACTTT. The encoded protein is CASSYSSMPDSPLHF.